A selection of T cell receptor beta chains follows, all from one sample in a study of blood T cell repertoires in COVID-19. Sequencing was performed with immunoSEQ multiplex PCR; in TCRdb, only in-frame clones are kept and a portion is missing. The table includes 300,000 to 350,000 clones, 90% to 95% detected once. The sequenced sample consisted of PBMCs or T cells enriched from blood (not recorded which). These receptors were collected from a woman in her 30s who had been exposed to COVID-19. Each CDR3 is given with its conserved first and last residue. Each record gives: CDR3 protein, V gene.

CDR3 protein: CASSLVFGTNEKLFF; V gene: TRBV5-1
CDR3 protein: CASSQDSGINQPQHF; V gene: TRBV3-1/TRBV3-2
CDR3 protein: CASSSTGINEQYF; V gene: TRBV5-1
CDR3 protein: CASSPGQFLGDGYTF; V gene: TRBV27
CDR3 protein: CAISERGYEQYF; V gene: TRBV10-3
CDR3 protein: CASSLEGQGYGYTF; V gene: TRBV7-9
CDR3 protein: CASSRGSGLRSNYGYTF; V gene: TRBV19
CDR3 protein: CATRSQVQETQYF; V gene: TRBV15
CDR3 protein: CASQLAGGNEQFF; V gene: TRBV10-3
CDR3 protein: CASSINARGTDTQYF; V gene: TRBV19
CDR3 protein: CASTFPDTPNEKLFF; V gene: TRBV2
CDR3 protein: CASSSGRGGAPGELFF; V gene: TRBV11-2
CDR3 protein: CARSGTGGRGNTIYF; V gene: TRBV2
CDR3 protein: CASSIMDRGHTGELFF; V gene: TRBV5-6
CDR3 protein: CASSGSGRYGNSPLHF; V gene: TRBV4-3
CDR3 protein: CASSIEAPGWQSTDTQYF; V gene: TRBV19
CDR3 protein: CASSQDTGAKKLFF; V gene: TRBV14
CDR3 protein: CASSGRTEGYGYTF; V gene: TRBV9
CDR3 protein: CASRDRDSGNTIYF; V gene: TRBV6-5
CDR3 protein: CASSLQGQGIGGYTF; V gene: TRBV5-4
CDR3 protein: CASSGSRGRRGAYEQYF; V gene: TRBV6-6
CDR3 protein: CASSLAQAGGYTF; V gene: TRBV7-9
CDR3 protein: CASSPGTGVNYGYTF; V gene: TRBV18
CDR3 protein: CASKGDFF; V gene: TRBV9
CDR3 protein: CAISLTGFNYGYTF; V gene: TRBV10-3
CDR3 protein: CASSPPRGGSGDTQYF; V gene: TRBV12-1
CDR3 protein: CASSAHKLQGAAYEQYF; V gene: TRBV6-1
CDR3 protein: CASSRFPGNTIYF; V gene: TRBV7-6
CDR3 protein: CASSAEGASGGQETQYF; V gene: TRBV9
CDR3 protein: CASGTGFREQYF; V gene: TRBV28
CDR3 protein: CASSPAGLRGTEAFF; V gene: TRBV13
CDR3 protein: CATSDLRGGDSYEQYF; V gene: TRBV24-1
CDR3 protein: CAIKGWDRGIYEQYF; V gene: TRBV10-3
CDR3 protein: CASSRLSRDQETQYF; V gene: TRBV4-2
CDR3 protein: CASTSGHGELFF; V gene: TRBV9
CDR3 protein: CASSSFGGQETQYF; V gene: TRBV2
CDR3 protein: CAWKLAGGHDTQYF; V gene: TRBV30
CDR3 protein: CASSQAQGVRNYGYTF; V gene: TRBV14
CDR3 protein: CASSLQGKTGGELFF; V gene: TRBV5-1
CDR3 protein: CAWSVRGGISYNEQFF; V gene: TRBV30
CDR3 protein: CASSVAGGSIRNEQFF; V gene: TRBV9
CDR3 protein: CASSPPGTSNTGELFF; V gene: TRBV5-4
CDR3 protein: CASSPNRATNEKLFF; V gene: TRBV5-1
CDR3 protein: CASREPSGGVETQYF; V gene: TRBV5-1
CDR3 protein: CASSPTGVSTGELFF; V gene: TRBV7-2
CDR3 protein: CASSPTGRANQPQHF; V gene: TRBV19
CDR3 protein: CASSEGDKADTF; V gene: TRBV2
CDR3 protein: CASSGTGSGYTF; V gene: TRBV5-1
CDR3 protein: CASSHGTRVMRDGVFF; V gene: TRBV13
CDR3 protein: CASSLVAGGTGELFF; V gene: TRBV7-2
CDR3 protein: CASSQDISSGGYYEQYF; V gene: TRBV14
CDR3 protein: CASSFSGYEQYF; V gene: TRBV5-8
CDR3 protein: CASSFNGGQSPLHF; V gene: TRBV5-4
CDR3 protein: CASSVGQGAAGELFF; V gene: TRBV9
CDR3 protein: CASSLAGGHYGYTF; V gene: TRBV11-1